These T cell receptor beta chains were read from a single sample in a study of blood T cell repertoires in COVID-19. Method: immunoSEQ multiplex PCR; TCRdb's copy keeps in-frame clones and lacks some. The sample lists tens of thousands of clones, approximately 80% seen once, with about 32% in the top ten. Sample: peripheral blood. The source is a human donor in a cohort sampled during active COVID-19. CDR3s include the opening cysteine and the closing phenylalanine or tryptophan. The D gene is left open where the match is weak. Some rows have no size entry. The others give once, few or many, or a class for an expanded clone.

cdr3_aa: CASSFGTSSGNTIYF
cdr3_nt: TGTGCCAGCAGTTTTGGCACCTCCTCTGGAAACACCATATATTTT
cdr3_length: 15
d_call: -
clone_size: many
v_call: TRBV28
j_call: TRBJ1-3

cdr3_aa: CASSEAIRGSGQPQHF
cdr3_nt: TGTGCCAGCAGTGAAGCGATCCGAGGGTCGGGTCAGCCCCAGCATTTT
cdr3_length: 16
d_call: -
clone_size: many
v_call: TRBV2
j_call: TRBJ1-5

cdr3_aa: CAPEGASTDTQYF
cdr3_nt: TGCGCCCCGGAGGGGGCTAGCACAGATACGCAGTATTTT
cdr3_length: 13
d_call: -
clone_size: -
v_call: TRBV29-1
j_call: TRBJ2-3

cdr3_aa: CASSEGHEQYF
cdr3_nt: TGTGCCAGCAGTGAGGGGCACGAGCAGTACTTC
cdr3_length: 11
d_call: -
clone_size: few
v_call: TRBV25-1
j_call: TRBJ2-7

cdr3_aa: CASSESAASGTPDTQYF
cdr3_nt: TGCGCCAGCAGTGAGTCAGCGGCTAGCGGGACCCCAGATACGCAGTATTTT
cdr3_length: 17
d_call: TRBD2
clone_size: -
v_call: TRBV10-2
j_call: TRBJ2-3

cdr3_aa: CAISATSGTRSQETQYF
cdr3_nt: TGTGCCATCAGTGCGACTAGCGGGACGCGATCCCAAGAGACCCAGTACTTC
cdr3_length: 17
d_call: TRBD2
clone_size: -
v_call: TRBV10-3
j_call: TRBJ2-5

cdr3_aa: CASSLNSPQETQYF
cdr3_nt: TGTGCCAGCAGCTTAAACAGCCCCCAAGAGACCCAGTACTTC
cdr3_length: 14
d_call: -
clone_size: -
v_call: TRBV11-2
j_call: TRBJ2-5

cdr3_aa: CATSDGGIGGGETQYF
cdr3_nt: TGTGCCACCAGTGATGGGGGGATAGGGGGCGGCGAGACCCAGTACTTC
cdr3_length: 16
d_call: -
clone_size: -
v_call: TRBV24-1
j_call: TRBJ2-5

cdr3_aa: CSASPGTGYEQYF
cdr3_nt: TGCAGCGCAAGCCCCGGGACAGGGTACGAGCAGTACTTC
cdr3_length: 13
d_call: TRBD1
clone_size: once
v_call: TRBV29-1
j_call: TRBJ2-7

cdr3_aa: CASSFSGGVNTEAFF
cdr3_nt: TGTGCCAGCAGCTTCTCCGGAGGGGTTAACACTGAAGCTTTCTTT
cdr3_length: 15
d_call: -
clone_size: -
v_call: TRBV7-2
j_call: TRBJ1-1

cdr3_aa: CASRLTTPWAGRGSGELFF
cdr3_nt: TGTGCCAGCAGACTGACAACCCCTTGGGCAGGGCGGGGGAGCGGGGAGCTGTTTTTT
cdr3_length: 19
d_call: TRBD2
clone_size: -
v_call: TRBV27
j_call: TRBJ2-2

cdr3_aa: CASSDRGRTDTQYF
cdr3_nt: TGTGCCAGCTCCGACAGGGGCCGCACAGATACGCAGTATTTT
cdr3_length: 14
d_call: TRBD1
clone_size: -
v_call: TRBV28
j_call: TRBJ2-3

cdr3_aa: CASSPRTSGSTDTQYF
cdr3_nt: TGTGCCAGCAGCCCCCGGACTAGCGGGAGCACAGATACGCAGTATTTT
cdr3_length: 16
d_call: TRBD2
clone_size: -
v_call: TRBV7-8
j_call: TRBJ2-3

cdr3_aa: CASSQDLLAGVDTQYF
cdr3_nt: TGTGCCAGCAGCCAAGATCTACTAGCGGGAGTCGATACGCAGTATTTT
cdr3_length: 16
d_call: TRBD2
clone_size: -
v_call: TRBV14
j_call: TRBJ2-3

cdr3_aa: CATTSGTSGYNEQFF
cdr3_nt: TGTGCCACCACCTCCGGGACTAGCGGATACAATGAGCAGTTCTTC
cdr3_length: 15
d_call: TRBD2
clone_size: -
v_call: TRBV24-1
j_call: TRBJ2-1

cdr3_aa: CASSRGHTGAGGLYEQYF
cdr3_nt: TGCGCCAGCAGCAGAGGCCACACAGGGGCCGGAGGACTCTACGAGCAGTACTTC
cdr3_length: 18
d_call: TRBD1
clone_size: -
v_call: TRBV5-1
j_call: TRBJ2-7

cdr3_aa: CASSLGLAVSYEQYF
cdr3_nt: TGTGCCAGCAGCTTAGGGCTAGCTGTCTCCTACGAGCAGTACTTC
cdr3_length: 15
d_call: -
clone_size: -
v_call: TRBV11-2
j_call: TRBJ2-7

cdr3_aa: CASRPAVPNEKLFF
cdr3_nt: TGTGCCAGCAGGCCTGCAGTACCTAATGAAAAACTGTTTTTT
cdr3_length: 14
d_call: -
clone_size: once
v_call: TRBV6-5
j_call: TRBJ1-4

cdr3_aa: CASTPGGGPNIQYF
cdr3_nt: TGTGCCAGCACCCCCGGGGGGGGGCCGAACATTCAGTACTTC
cdr3_length: 14
d_call: TRBD2
clone_size: -
v_call: TRBV11-2
j_call: TRBJ2-4

cdr3_aa: CASSSPDRVGANVLTF
cdr3_nt: TGTGCCAGCAGCTCTCCGGACAGGGTTGGGGCCAACGTCCTGACTTTC
cdr3_length: 16
d_call: TRBD1
clone_size: -
v_call: TRBV5-4
j_call: TRBJ2-6

cdr3_aa: CASSEGAGTDTQYF
cdr3_nt: TGTGCCAGCAGTGAAGGGGCAGGGACAGATACGCAGTATTTT
cdr3_length: 14
d_call: -
clone_size: -
v_call: TRBV6-1
j_call: TRBJ2-3

cdr3_aa: CASGQTGYGYTF
cdr3_nt: TGTGCCAGCGGCCAGACAGGCTATGGCTACACCTTC
cdr3_length: 12
d_call: -
clone_size: once
v_call: TRBV28
j_call: TRBJ1-2

cdr3_aa: CASSLAYAGSYQPQHF
cdr3_nt: TGTGCCAGCAGCTTGGCCTATGCAGGGTCTTATCAGCCCCAGCATTTT
cdr3_length: 16
d_call: -
clone_size: -
v_call: TRBV5-6
j_call: TRBJ1-5

cdr3_aa: CASSPVSTGGFGNTIYF
cdr3_nt: TGTGCCAGCTCACCTGTCTCGACAGGGGGTTTCGGAAACACCATATATTTT
cdr3_length: 17
d_call: TRBD1
clone_size: -
v_call: TRBV18
j_call: TRBJ1-3

cdr3_aa: CASSQATGGSETQYF
cdr3_nt: TGTGCCAGCAGCCAAGCTACAGGGGGCTCGGAGACCCAGTACTTC
cdr3_length: 15
d_call: TRBD1
clone_size: once
v_call: TRBV3-1/TRBV3-2
j_call: TRBJ2-5

cdr3_aa: CASQGGQAYQPQHF
cdr3_nt: TGTGCCAGCCAGGGGGGACAGGCTTATCAGCCCCAGCATTTT
cdr3_length: 14
d_call: TRBD1
clone_size: -
v_call: TRBV28
j_call: TRBJ1-5

cdr3_aa: CASSLEPGTVYEQYF
cdr3_nt: TGCGCCAGCAGCTTAGAACCCGGGACAGTCTACGAGCAGTACTTC
cdr3_length: 15
d_call: TRBD1
clone_size: -
v_call: TRBV5-1
j_call: TRBJ2-7

cdr3_aa: CASSKDLAGTSVGTQYF
cdr3_nt: TGTGCCAGCAGCAAAGATTTAGCCGGGACTAGCGTCGGTACGCAGTATTTT
cdr3_length: 17
d_call: TRBD2
clone_size: -
v_call: TRBV4-2
j_call: TRBJ2-3

cdr3_aa: CASRDRGSGGEQYF
cdr3_nt: TGTGCCAGTAGGGACAGGGGGTCGGGAGGCGAGCAGTACTTC
cdr3_length: 14
d_call: TRBD1
clone_size: few
v_call: TRBV19
j_call: TRBJ2-7

cdr3_aa: CARIVERNSPLHF
cdr3_nt: TGCGCCAGGATCGTAGAACGGAATTCACCCCTCCACTTT
cdr3_length: 13
d_call: -
clone_size: -
v_call: TRBV10-1
j_call: TRBJ1-6